One sample yielded the 15 T cell receptor beta chains listed below, sequenced in a study of identical twins. MiXCR was run by TCRdb on the 5' RACE reads, yielding one entry per CDR3 protein. The table includes 350,000 or so distinct CDR3 sequences, 9% to 15% detected once. These data also featured in a second study, about yellow fever vaccine responses in identical twins.

Sequencing was carried out using CD8+ T cells sorted from blood. These receptors all stem from a woman aged 18-35 years in good health.

J is TRBJ2-7 and V is TRBV3-1; 7 nucleotides align to TRBD2. CDR3 length: 13 amino acids. CDR1 is LGHDT and CDR2 is YNNKEL in the germline V gene (reference sequence). Trimming cost V 0 bases and J 6 bases; bases outside gene matches: 2. The DNA for the CDR3 is TGTGCCAGCAGCCAAGACGGGGGGACCGAGCAGTACGTC. Amino acid sequence: CASSQDGGTEQYV.

This clonotype has ten or more counts. J is TRBJ2-1 and V is TRBV15; 9 bases match TRBD1. In germline, CDR1 is LNHNV, CDR2 YYDKDF (reference sequence). The CDR3 is made up of 16 amino acids. The V segment lost 2 bases and the J segment 6 bases; nucleotides outside the gene matches: 8. The CDR3 DNA reads as TGTGCCACCAGCAGAAGCCGGGACAGGGTTTCCAATGAGCAGTTCTTC. It is translated as CATSRSRDRVSNEQFF.

In this sample, this clonotype turned up a few times. This chain uses TRBV4-1 with TRBJ2-3; 14 bases agree with TRBD2. The CDR3 loop spans 17 amino acids. The ends lost 3 bases at V and 2 bases at J; junction bases unmatched: 4. Germline V CDR1 and CDR2: MGHRA, YSYEKL. The CDR3 loop reads CASSQRTSGGPTDTQYF. CDR3 coding DNA: TGCGCCAGCAGCCAGAGGACTAGCGGGGGGCCCACAGATACGCAGTATTTT.

The table lists this clonotype with a few counts. V gene TRBV6-2 or TRBV6-3 combines with J gene TRBJ2-7; the D is unclear. The ends were cut back, 6 bases at V and 4 bases at J, with 7 bases in the middle. The germline V gene encodes CDR1 MNHEY and CDR2 SVGEGT. The CDR3 runs 11 residues. CDR3 amino acids: CASREEYEQYF. The DNA for the CDR3 is TGTGCCAGCAGGGAAGAGTACGAGCAGTACTTC.

This clonotype turned up a few times. This rearrangement joins TRBV7-8 to TRBJ2-3; 7 bases are shared with TRBD2. Germline CDR1 is SGHVS and CDR2 is FQNEAQ. This CDR3 contains 20 residues. J lost 3 bases, V lost 0 bases, and 18 bases had no gene match. The CDR3 here is CASSLALVTPEAGLTDTQYF. The CDR3, as DNA: TGTGCCAGCAGCTTAGCCTTGGTCACGCCGGAAGCGGGACTAACAGATACGCAGTATTTT.

This clonotype was detected ten times or more. The CDR3 protein is CASRTGSGTDTQYF. The DNA of the CDR3 is TGTGCCAGCAGGACAGGTTCTGGCACAGATACGCAGTATTTT. V and J are TRBV6-1 and TRBJ2-3; a possible D gene is TRBD1 (6 bases). The V end lost 6 bases, the J end lost 1 base, and 11 bases lay between the germline ends. The germline gives CDR1 MNHNS, CDR2 SASEGT. The CDR3 length is 14 residues.

The J gene is TRBJ2-7, the V gene TRBV20-1, with a tentative D call TRBD1 (6 bases). Per germline, CDR1 DFQATT and CDR2 SNEGSKA (reference sequence). This CDR3 contains 12 residues. Trimming shortened V by 6 bases and J by 0 bases, and 9 bases separated the two germline ends. In DNA, the CDR3 is TGCAGTGCCACGGACAGCTCCTACGAGCAGTACTTC. Translating gives CSATDSSYEQYF.

This clonotype was counted a few times. The V and J genes are TRBV2 and TRBJ2-7; maybe TRBD2 (6 bases). The CDR3 sequence is 10 residues long. V was cut by 10 bases and J by 7 bases, with 11 bases left in between. Germline values: CDR1 SNHLY, CDR2 FYNNEI. The CDR3 sequence is CATLGGEQYV. CDR3 DNA sequence: TGTGCCACCCTAGGAGGGGAGCAGTACGTC.

The chain combines TRBV5-1 with TRBJ1-2, with D possibly TRBD1 on 6 matching bases. Trimming removed 0 bases at V and 6 bases at J, with 15 bases between. The CDR3 totals 15 residues. CDR1 SGHRS and CDR2 YFSETQ come from the germline V gene. The CDR3 region has the DNA TGCGCCAGCAGCTTGGAGTTCGGGGGCCTGGATGGCTACACCTTC. It translates to CASSLEFGGLDGYTF. Combining the CDR3 with reference TRBV5-1 and TRBJ1-2 gives the whole variable domain KAGVTQTPRYLIKTRGQQVTLSCSPISGHRSVSWYQQTPGQGLQFLFEYFSETQRNKGNFPGRFSGRQFSNSRSEMNVSTLELGDSALYLCASSLEFGGLDGYTFGSGTRLTVV.

The chain recombines TRBV6-5 with TRBJ2-7, with D perhaps being TRBD1 or TRBD2 (5 bases each). Germline V gene data show CDR1 as MNHEY and CDR2 as SVGAGI. Trimming took off 4 bases at V and 4 bases at J, with 11 bases between the two ends. This CDR3 has 13 residues. CDR3 in amino acids: CASSFRDGYEQYF. The CDR3, as DNA: TGTGCCAGCAGTTTCAGGGACGGATACGAGCAGTACTTC.

The chain employs TRBV28 and TRBJ2-1; D is unclear. CDR3 length equals 16 residues. Between the trimmed V and J ends, which lost 8 bases and 11 bases, there was a span of 28 bases. Per the germline V gene, CDR1 is MDHEN and CDR2 is SYDVKM. CDR3: CASLGFRAFIDSQQFF. The DNA for the CDR3 is TGTGCCAGCCTTGGGTTTCGGGCCTTTATCGATTCTCAGCAGTTCTTC.

In its sample, this clonotype was seen a few times. This sequence joins TRBV12-3 or TRBV12-4 and TRBJ1-1, with D possibly TRBD1 on 5 matching bases. This CDR3 region has 13 residues. V lost 3 bases, J lost 6 bases, and 11 bases lay in between. The DNA of the CDR3 is TGTGCCAGCAGTTTTCTAGGGGCCCCTGAAGCTTTCTTT. This gives the protein CASSFLGAPEAFF.

This clonotype was observed a few times. The J gene is TRBJ2-1, the V gene TRBV12-3 or TRBV12-4; D gene uncertain. Trimming took 3 bases from V and 8 from J, leaving 11 bases between them. CDR3 length: 13 amino acids. The CDR3 bases are TGTGCCAGCAGTTTCAGTGGGTTGGATGAGCAGTTCTTC. Protein product: CASSFSGLDEQFF.

The chain couples TRBV23-1 to TRBJ1-1, with no clear D. TRBV23-1 carries the ORF label, with uncertain function. CDR3 size: 11 residues. V was clipped by 10 bases and J by 8 bases, with 14 bases between them. Here the CDR3 reads CANSHGKEAFF. The CDR3 DNA reads as TGCGCCAACTCCCATGGGAAAGAAGCTTTCTTT.

This chain uses TRBV2 with TRBJ2-3; D could derive from TRBD1 or TRBD2 (5 bases each). The germline V and J ends were trimmed by 8 bases and 0 bases, with 12 bases remaining between them. The CDR3 has 14 amino acids. CDR1 SNHLY and CDR2 FYNNEI come from the germline V gene. The CDR3 here is CASPLGVSTDTQYF. The CDR3 bases are TGTGCCAGCCCCTTGGGGGTAAGCACAGATACGCAGTATTTT. Supplemented by reference TRBV2 and TRBJ2-3, the full variable domain reads EPEVTQTPSHQVTQMGQEVILRCVPISNHLYFYWYRQILGQKVEFLVSFYNNEISEKSEIFDDQFSVERPDGSNFTLKIRSTKLEDSAMYFCASPLGVSTDTQYFGPGTRLTVL.